These 26 T cell receptor beta chains originate from one sample sequenced in a study of blood T cell repertoires in COVID-19. The data were produced by immunoSEQ multiplex PCR, yet TCRdb's version contains in-frame clones alone and is incomplete. The data hold approximately 400,000 clones, with 83% observed a single time. Sequenced: PBMCs or T cells enriched from blood (not recorded which). The receptors stem from a woman aged 50 to 60 who had recovered from COVID-19.

This clone occurred once. CDR3 coding DNA: TGTGCCAGCAGTCTACCAGGGGGCTACACCTTC. Protein: CASSLPGGYTF. The chain recombines TRBV6-2 or TRBV6-3 with TRBJ1-2; perhaps TRBD1 as D (5 bases). This CDR3 region has 11 residues. The ends were cut back, 5 bases at V and 8 bases at J, with 9 bases in the middle. CDR1 is MNHEY and CDR2 is SVGEGT in the germline V gene.

The rearrangement uses TRBV11-3 and TRBJ2-1, with TRBD2 identical over 8 bases. The V gene end was trimmed by 2 bases and the J gene end by 6 bases; junction bases not matched to a gene: 6. The CDR3 length is 15 residues. Germline V gene data show CDR1 as SGHNT and CDR2 as YENEEA. CDR3: CASSLHSGIGNEQFF. CDR3 DNA: TGTGCCAGCAGCTTACATAGCGGGATAGGCAATGAGCAGTTCTTC. Full variable domain (rest looked up from reference TRBV11-3 and TRBJ2-1): EAGVVQSPRYKIIEKKQPVAFWCNPISGHNTLYWYLQNLGQGPELLIRYENEEAVDDSQLPKDRFSAERLKGVDSTLKIQPAELGDSAVYLCASSLHSGIGNEQFFGPGTRLTVL.

This rearrangement joins TRBV4-2 to TRBJ2-5; D gene unclear. CDR1 is LGHNA, CDR2 YNFKEQ, per germline. This CDR3 has 14 residues. Between the trimmed V and J ends, which lost 0 bases and 5 bases, there was a span of 10 bases. The CDR3 sequence is CASSQEDVGETQYF. The CDR3 nucleotides read TGTGCCAGCAGCCAAGAAGATGTCGGGGAGACCCAGTACTTC.

V is TRBV12-3 or TRBV12-4 and J is TRBJ1-6; D possibly corresponds to TRBD1 (5 bases). The V gene lost 2 bases and the J gene lost 8 bases, with 7 bases spanning the gap. The CDR3 is 13 amino acids. DNA for the CDR3: TGTGCCAGCAGTTTATGGGGGGATTCACCCCTCCACTTT. It specifies CASSLWGDSPLHF.

The chain couples TRBV7-2 to TRBJ1-1; D unresolved. Trimming took 2 bases from V and 3 from J, leaving 19 bases between them. Germline-derived CDR1 and CDR2 are SGHTA and FQGNSA. The CDR3 has 17 amino acids. Here the CDR3 reads CASSLISNSLVYTEAFF. CDR3 sequence (DNA): TGTGCCAGCAGCTTAATTTCTAACAGTTTGGTATACACTGAAGCTTTCTTT.

V gene TRBV5-1 combines with J gene TRBJ1-2; D is possibly TRBD1 (5 bases). Germline CDR1 SGHRS, CDR2 YFSETQ. The V end lost 0 bases, the J end lost 6 bases, and 15 bases lay between the germline ends. CDR3 length equals 15 residues. CDR3 residues: CASSLALTDSHGYTF. Written as DNA, the CDR3 is TGCGCCAGCAGCTTGGCCCTGACAGACTCACATGGCTACACCTTC.

The chain uses TRBV7-3 and TRBJ2-1; no definite D call. Germline-derived CDR1 and CDR2 are SGHTA and FQGTGA. The CDR3 totals 11 residues. V was cut by 4 bases and J by 13 bases, with 11 bases left in between. CDR3 coding DNA: TGTGCCAGCAGCTCAGGCCCCAGTCAGTTCTTC. It specifies CASSSGPSQFF.

The chain employs TRBV5-6 and TRBJ1-4; perhaps TRBD1 as D (5 bases). V gave up 0 bases and J gave up 6 bases, with 12 bases separating them. This CDR3 has 15 residues. Germline V gene lookup returns CDR1 SGHDT and CDR2 YYEEEE. The CDR3 protein is CASSLAGYEDEKLFF. CDR3 in DNA: TGTGCCAGCAGCTTGGCAGGGTACGAGGATGAAAAACTGTTTTTT.

V gene TRBV7-2 combines with J gene TRBJ2-1; tentative D call: TRBD1 (6 bases). Looked up from germline, CDR1 is SGHTA and CDR2 is FQGNSA. This CDR3 has 14 residues. V was pared by 7 bases and J by 7 bases, with 17 bases between. CDR3 amino acids: CASTLSRGGNEQFF. DNA for the CDR3: TGTGCCAGCACCCTCAGCAGGGGCGGAAATGAGCAGTTCTTC.

A few counts support this clone. This chain uses TRBV2 with TRBJ1-1; possible D gene TRBD1, 5 bases. CDR3 length: 15 amino acids. Per the germline V gene, CDR1 is SNHLY and CDR2 is FYNNEI. V was clipped by 6 bases and J by 0 bases, with 14 bases between them. CDR3 coding DNA: TGTGCCAGCAGGACCGAGACAGTTATGAACACTGAAGCTTTCTTT. Translating it yields CASRTETVMNTEAFF.

The J gene is TRBJ2-7, the V gene TRBV28, with 9 bases that match TRBD2. The J segment lost 4 bases and the V segment lost 7 bases, leaving 14 bases of the junction unmatched. Germline-derived CDR1 and CDR2 are MDHEN and SYDVKM. The CDR3 spans 16 residues. The CDR3 here is CASMMGALAGRYEQYF. The CDR3 coding sequence is TGTGCCAGCATGATGGGGGCGCTAGCGGGGAGATACGAGCAGTACTTC.

The rearrangement uses TRBV27 and TRBJ1-2; perhaps TRBD1 as D (6 bases). V shed 2 bases and J shed 8 bases, with 12 bases lying between them. Per the germline V gene, CDR1 is MNHEY and CDR2 is SMNVEV (reference sequence). The CDR3 contains 13 residues. The CDR3 loop is CASSLTPGAGYTF. In nucleotides, the CDR3 is TGTGCCAGCAGTTTAACCCCAGGGGCGGGCTACACCTTC.

The rearrangement links TRBV29-1 to TRBJ1-1, with a possible D match to TRBD1 (6 bases). The CDR3 runs to 16 residues. V was shortened by 4 bases and J by 6 bases, with 24 bases between the two germline ends. Germline CDR1 reads SQVTM; CDR2 reads ANQGSEA. The chain's CDR3 is CSVVGGGGEWLAEAFF. The CDR3, as DNA: TGCAGCGTTGTCGGGGGCGGGGGGGAGTGGTTGGCTGAAGCTTTCTTT.

The V call is TRBV5-1, the J call TRBJ1-4; D remains ambiguous. Germline CDR1 SGHRS, CDR2 YFSETQ. V was clipped by 4 bases and J by 7 bases, with 14 bases between them. The CDR3 runs to 14 residues. The CDR3: CASSKVPAGEKLFF. The CDR3 nucleotides read TGCGCCAGCAGCAAAGTCCCGGCGGGTGAAAAACTGTTTTTT.

The chain is built from TRBV19 and TRBJ1-5; possibly TRBD1 for D (6 bases). From germline, CDR1 is LNHDA and CDR2 SQIVND (reference sequence). Trimming removed 7 bases at V and 0 bases at J, with 16 bases between. CDR3 length: 16 residues. CDR3 sequence (DNA): TGTGCCAGTACCCGAGGGGGGGGGAATAGCAATCAGCCCCAGCATTTT. Encoded protein: CASTRGGGNSNQPQHF.

This chain's CDR3 is CASSQGAQTEAFF. CDR3 in DNA: TGCGCCAGCTCGCAGGGGGCGCAGACTGAAGCTTTCTTT. This sequence joins TRBV5-1 and TRBJ1-1; 8 nucleotides line up with TRBD1. Germline V lookup: CDR1 SGHRS, CDR2 YFSETQ. The CDR3 sequence is 13 residues long. V dropped 7 bases and J dropped 5; count of bases not matched to a gene: 7.

This chain connects TRBV9 to TRBJ2-6; TRBD2 aligns across 7 bases. The CDR3 is made up of 17 amino acids. Germline CDR1 SGDLS, CDR2 YYNGEE. Germline trimming cut 4 bases from V and 2 bases from J; bases unmatched to any gene: 9. DNA for the CDR3: TGTGCCAGCAGCCCTGGTCGGGGGGAGACTGGGGCCAACGTCCTGACTTTC. This encodes CASSPGRGETGANVLTF.

This clone was observed at least ten times. The chain employs TRBV19 and TRBJ2-7, with D tentatively TRBD1 (6 bases). The length of the CDR3 is 13 residues. V was trimmed by 4 bases and J by 3 bases, leaving 10 bases between them. Germline V gene sequence: CDR1 LNHDA, CDR2 SQIVND (reference sequence). CDR3 loop: CASSTDRRYEQYF. The CDR3 DNA follows: TGTGCCAGTAGTACGGACAGACGCTACGAGCAGTACTTC.

J is TRBJ1-4 and V is TRBV5-1, with unresolved D. CDR3 length equals 15 residues. Germline assignment: CDR1 SGHRS and CDR2 YFSETQ. V lost 4 bases and J 0 bases, leaving 10 bases between the germline ends. The CDR3, as DNA: TGCGCCAGCAGCCCTCAGAGGGCAACTAATGAAAAACTGTTTTTT. Its protein product is CASSPQRATNEKLFF.

The rearrangement uses TRBV29-1 and TRBJ2-7; D call uncertain. CDR1 SQVTM and CDR2 ANQGSEA come from the germline V gene. The CDR3 is 12 amino acids. V was pared by 4 bases and J by 1 base, with 8 bases between. The chain's CDR3 is CSVADTSYEQYF. CDR3 DNA: TGCAGCGTTGCAGACACTTCCTACGAGCAGTACTTC.

This sequence joins TRBV6-5 and TRBJ1-6; no firm D call. The V and J ends lost 9 bases and 0 bases respectively, with 12 bases between them. CDR3 length equals 15 residues. The germline CDR1 and CDR2 sequences are MNHEY and SVGAGI. The CDR3 DNA is TGTGCCAGTCGAGGCGCGGGCTCCTATAATTCACCCCTCCACTTT. Its protein product is CASRGAGSYNSPLHF.

The chain has TRBV30 and TRBJ1-1; maybe TRBD1 (5 bases). The V and J ends lost 4 bases and 6 bases respectively, with 12 bases between them. The length of the CDR3 is 12 residues. CDR1 and CDR2 from the germline V gene are GTSNPN and SVGIG (reference sequence). CDR3 DNA sequence: TGTGCCTGGAAACAGGCCCTAGCTGAAGCTTTCTTT. Translated, it gives CAWKQALAEAFF. Complete variable domain (other parts from reference TRBV30 and TRBJ1-1): SQTIHQWPATLVQPVGSPLSLECTVEGTSNPNLYWYRQAAGRGLQLLFYSVGIGQISSEVPQNLSASRPQDRQFILSSKKLLLSDSGFYLCAWKQALAEAFFGQGTRLTVV.

This chain joins TRBV7-2 and TRBJ2-3, with 8 bases identical to TRBD2. Germline V CDR1 and CDR2: SGHTA, FQGNSA. The CDR3 spans 16 residues. V was pared by 2 bases and J by 2 bases, with 6 bases of the junction left unmatched. DNA for the CDR3: TGTGCCAGCAGCTTACTGCGACTAGCGAACACAGATACGCAGTATTTT. This codes for CASSLLRLANTDTQYF.

The rearrangement joins TRBV28 to TRBJ1-5; 7 positions match TRBD1. Germline V gene sequence: CDR1 MDHEN, CDR2 SYDVKM. The CDR3 runs 13 residues. J lost 7 bases, V lost 5 bases, and 5 bases had no gene match. The CDR3 nucleotides are TGTGCCAGCAGTATCACAGGGGTCCAGCCCCAGCATTTT. As protein: CASSITGVQPQHF. Complete variable domain (other parts from reference TRBV28 and TRBJ1-5): DVKVTQSSRYLVKRTGEKVFLECVQDMDHENMFWYRQDPGLGLRLIYFSYDVKMKEKGDIPEGYSVSREKKERFSLILESASTNQTSMYLCASSITGVQPQHFGDGTRLSIL.

This CDR3 is CASSQGSRTGKVQYF. Written as DNA, the CDR3 is TGTGCCAGCAGCCAAGGCTCCCGGACAGGGAAGGTTCAGTACTTC. The chain carries TRBV3-1 (or the pseudogene TRBV3-2) and TRBJ2-4; 8 bases align to TRBD1. Germline values: CDR1 LGHDT, CDR2 YNNKEL (reference sequence). The CDR3 has 15 residues. V trimming: 1 base; J trimming: 11 bases; junction bases outside the gene matches: 10.

V is TRBV7-9 and J is TRBJ1-2; 10 bases agree with TRBD1. The CDR3 contains 17 residues. The germline V gene has CDR1 SEHNR and CDR2 FQNEAQ (reference sequence). The trim removed 6 bases at V and 4 bases at J, leaving 14 bases unmatched. The CDR3 region is CASSQDRGVWELYGYTF. In DNA, the CDR3 is TGTGCCAGCAGTCAGGACAGGGGGGTCTGGGAGCTCTATGGCTACACCTTC. Based on the CDR3 plus reference TRBV7-9 and TRBJ1-2, the full variable domain is DTGVSQNPRHKITKRGQNVTFRCDPISEHNRLYWYRQTLGQGPEFLTYFQNEAQLEKSRLLSDRFSAERPKGSFSTLEIQRTEQGDSAMYLCASSQDRGVWELYGYTFGSGTRLTVV.